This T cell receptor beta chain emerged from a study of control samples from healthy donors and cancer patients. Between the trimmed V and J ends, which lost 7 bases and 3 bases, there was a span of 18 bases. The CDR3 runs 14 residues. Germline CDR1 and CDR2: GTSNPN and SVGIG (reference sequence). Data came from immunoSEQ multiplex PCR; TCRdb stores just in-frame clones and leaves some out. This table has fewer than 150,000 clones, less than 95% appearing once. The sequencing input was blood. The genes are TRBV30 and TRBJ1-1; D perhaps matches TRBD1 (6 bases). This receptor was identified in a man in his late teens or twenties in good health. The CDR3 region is CAYVHRVRDTEAFF. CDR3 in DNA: TGTGCCTACGTACACAGGGTTCGGGACACTGAAGCTTTCTTT.